The 27 T cell receptor beta chains reported below all come from one sample, sequenced in a study of monozygotic twins with inflammatory bowel disease. TCRdb processed the 5' RACE reads again and assigns one entry to each CDR3 protein, with no DNA. The sample's table shows approximately 85,000 distinct CDR3 sequences. Material for sequencing was blood. The receptor set was obtained from a human donor with ulcerative colitis or Crohn's disease, or a healthy co-twin of an affected twin (not recorded which).

J is TRBJ1-2 and V is TRBV7-2; the TCRdb D gene call, TRBD1, has no DNA to confirm it. The germline V gene encodes CDR1 SGHTA and CDR2 FQGNSA. This CDR3 region has 16 residues. The CDR3 sequence: CASSSAAGRGAYGYTF. Full variable domain (missing parts from reference TRBV7-2 and TRBJ1-2): GAGVSQSPSNKVTEKGKDVELRCDPISGHTALYWYRQSLGQGLEFLIYFQGNSAPDKSGLPSDRFSAERTGGSVSTLTIQRTQQEDSAVYLCASSSAAGRGAYGYTFGSGTRLTVV.

The rearrangement uses TRBV29-1 and TRBJ2-4; the TCRdb call, TRBD1, lacks DNA for checking. Per the germline V gene, CDR1 is SQVTM and CDR2 is ANQGSEA. The CDR3 runs 14 residues. The CDR3 spells CSVQAGTAKNIQYF.

CDR3 region: CASSQRLAGGLIAKNIQYF. The chain employs TRBV3-1 and TRBJ2-4; the TRBD2 assignment by TCRdb is unverifiable without DNA. From germline, CDR1 is LGHDT and CDR2 YNNKEL (reference sequence). The CDR3 contains 19 residues.

The chain carries TRBV5-1 and TRBJ2-1; the D call of TRBD2 rests on TCRdb alone, since no DNA is present to check it. The germline V gene has CDR1 SGHRS and CDR2 YFSETQ. The length of the CDR3 is 13 residues. CDR3: CASSLRGLSEQFF.

The chain couples TRBV3-1 to TRBJ1-4. Germline-derived CDR1 and CDR2 are LGHDT and YNNKEL (reference sequence). The CDR3 runs to 16 residues. The CDR3 protein is CASSQDFQLANEKLFF. Filled out from reference TRBV3-1 and TRBJ1-4, the complete variable domain reads DTAVSQTPKYLVTQMGNDKSIKCEQNLGHDTMYWYKQDSKKFLKIMFSYNNKELIINETVPNRFSPKSPDKAHLNLHINSLELGDSAVYFCASSQDFQLANEKLFFGSGTQLSVL.

The chain uses TRBV28 and TRBJ2-2; the D call from TCRdb, TRBD1, cannot be confirmed without DNA. The CDR3 covers 14 residues. Germline values: CDR1 MDHEN, CDR2 SYDVKM. The chain's CDR3 is CASSFRTAAGELFF.

The chain employs TRBV12-3 or TRBV12-4 and TRBJ1-1; TCRdb's D call, TRBD1, is unchecked because there is no DNA. The CDR3 consists of 14 residues. The CDR3 sequence is CASRRTGLNTEAFF.

The rearrangement links TRBV6-6 to TRBJ2-1; TCRdb gives TRBD1 as the D gene, but with no DNA this cannot be confirmed. Germline values: CDR1 MNHNY, CDR2 SVGAGI (reference sequence). The CDR3 extends over 14 amino acids. CDR3 in amino acids: CASSYGGRQFEQFF.

The chain uses TRBV5-1 and TRBJ1-4. The CDR3 length is 14 residues. The V gene's germline CDR1 is SGHRS and CDR2 YFSETQ. CDR3 loop: CASSLDSYNEKLFF.

The J gene is TRBJ2-1, the V gene TRBV3-1; TCRdb names TRBD1, which stays unverified in the absence of DNA. The CDR3 loop spans 15 amino acids. CDR1 is LGHDT and CDR2 is YNNKEL in the germline V gene (reference sequence). CDR3 sequence reads: CASSQRGRNYNEQFF.

This chain joins TRBV20-1 and TRBJ1-5. The CDR3 is made up of 13 amino acids. Germline V gene data show CDR1 as DFQATT and CDR2 as SNEGSKA (reference sequence). CDR3 sequence reads: CSASGNRNQPQHF.

This chain connects TRBV12-3 or TRBV12-4 to TRBJ1-2; the D call from TCRdb, TRBD1, cannot be confirmed without DNA. The CDR3 extends over 13 amino acids. This chain's CDR3 is CASSFGRGFGYTF.

V usage is TRBV7-6 and J usage is TRBJ2-2; absent DNA, TCRdb's TRBD2 call cannot be checked. This CDR3 comprises 19 residues. Germline V gene data show CDR1 as SGHVS and CDR2 as FNYEAQ. The CDR3 spells CASSLYLFRASGNTGELFF.

This chain links TRBV2 with TRBJ2-4; checking the TCRdb D call of TRBD1 is not possible without DNA. This CDR3 spans 17 amino acids. CDR1 and CDR2 (germline): SNHLY, FYNNEI. CDR3 in amino acids: CASRHREKALAKNIQYF.

The chain has TRBV7-9 and TRBJ1-1; the D call from TCRdb, TRBD1, cannot be confirmed without DNA. Germline V gives CDR1 SEHNR, CDR2 FQNEAQ (reference sequence). The CDR3 totals 14 residues. The CDR3 spells CASSDGGGNTEAFF.

CDR3 sequence: CASSLLGDTGELFF. The V gene is TRBV5-1, the J gene TRBJ2-2. Germline CDR1 reads SGHRS; CDR2 reads YFSETQ. The CDR3 runs to 14 residues.

This chain uses TRBV19 with TRBJ2-3; TCRdb returns TRBD1, unconfirmable since there is no DNA. Germline assignment: CDR1 LNHDA and CDR2 SQIVND (reference sequence). The CDR3 runs to 16 residues. CDR3 loop: CASSIGVQGATDTQYF.

The chain combines TRBV20-1 with TRBJ1-4. The germline CDR1 and CDR2 sequences are DFQATT and SNEGSKA (reference sequence). The CDR3 totals 15 residues. CDR3 loop: CSARDLQAGNEKLFF.

This chain connects TRBV5-6 to TRBJ2-1; there is no DNA to check the TCRdb D call of TRBD2. This CDR3 is built from 16 residues. CDR1 and CDR2 (germline): SGHDT, YYEEEE. The CDR3 sequence is CASSEEVVSSYNEQFF. Looking up the rest from reference TRBV5-6 and TRBJ2-1 gives the full variable domain: DAGVTQSPTHLIKTRGQQVTLRCSPKSGHDTVSWYQQALGQGPQFIFQYYEEEERQRGNFPDRFSGHQFPNYSSELNVNALLLGDSALYLCASSEEVVSSYNEQFFGPGTRLTVL.

This chain joins TRBV5-1 and TRBJ1-1; TCRdb designates TRBD1, a call that cannot be tested without DNA. The CDR3 totals 13 residues. Germline values: CDR1 SGHRS, CDR2 YFSETQ. CDR3 loop: CASRVQGGTEAFF.

The V call is TRBV5-1, the J call TRBJ2-1; TCRdb's D gene call, TRBD2, goes unchecked for lack of DNA. The CDR3 runs 13 residues. Per the germline V gene, CDR1 is SGHRS and CDR2 is YFSETQ. The chain's CDR3 is CASSPGGGNEQFF.

The J gene is TRBJ1-5, the V gene TRBV5-5; the TRBD1 assignment by TCRdb is unverifiable without DNA. Germline V gene data show CDR1 as SGHKS and CDR2 as YYEKEE (reference sequence). The CDR3 has 14 amino acids. CDR3: CASSSRPGDQPQHF.

J is TRBJ2-7 and V is TRBV18; TCRdb reports TRBD1, a call that lacks DNA to check it against. The V gene's germline CDR1 is KGHSH and CDR2 LQKENI. The CDR3 contains 14 residues. CDR3: CASSPSSGVKEQYF.

The gene calls are TRBV2 and TRBJ2-1; no DNA is available, so the TRBD1 call from TCRdb remains unchecked. The CDR3 sequence is 16 residues long. Germline CDR1 and CDR2: SNHLY and FYNNEI. The CDR3 loop reads CASRIRDTLSYNEQFF.

This rearrangement joins TRBV20-1 to TRBJ1-2. The CDR3 has 12 amino acids. The germline CDR1 and CDR2 sequences are DFQATT and SNEGSKA (reference sequence). The CDR3 region is CSARNTNYGYTF.

The chain has TRBV5-1 and TRBJ2-1. The CDR3 extends over 13 amino acids. Germline V lookup: CDR1 SGHRS, CDR2 YFSETQ. CDR3 sequence: CASSFIWDNEQFF.

This chain connects TRBV19 to TRBJ1-2. Germline V gene lookup returns CDR1 LNHDA and CDR2 SQIVND (reference sequence). The CDR3 covers 16 residues. The CDR3 region is CASSTVRDGPNYGYTF.